The rows below give T cell receptor beta chains drawn from one sample of a study of cytomegalovirus exposure and HLA in healthy donors. Assay: immunoSEQ multiplex PCR; the TCRdb copy retains only in-frame clones and omits some. The sample has about 100,000 clones, 70% to 80% seen once; the top ten hold more than 3.5%. What was sequenced was PBMCs. The receptors derive from a female donor in good health and CMV-seropositive. CDR3s include the opening cysteine and the closing phenylalanine or tryptophan. D genes are given only for firm matches. Some rows mark clone size as missing; the rest say once, few, many or name a class of expanded clone.

TRBJ1-2	.	.	TRBV19	TGTGCCAGTAGTCGTCCGGCAGTCCATCAGGGAGGGGACTATGGCTACACCTTC	CASSRPAVHQGGDYGYTF
TRBJ2-1	.	.	TRBV5-8	TGTGCCAGCAGTTTACCGGGAGCCGAGCAGTTCTTC	CASSLPGAEQFF
TRBJ2-3	.	.	TRBV19	TGTGCCAGTAGTATACCCGGAGGTATTGCAGATACGCAGTATTTT	CASSIPGGIADTQYF
TRBJ2-2	TRBD2	.	TRBV6-1	TGTGCCAGCAGTGCCGTCCTAGCGGGGGTTGGCGGGGAGCTGTTTTTT	CASSAVLAGVGGELFF
TRBJ2-7	TRBD1	.	TRBV27	TGTGCCAGCAGTCCGCTCCGGACAGGGGGCTTTTACGAGCAGTACTTC	CASSPLRTGGFYEQYF
TRBJ2-3	.	.	TRBV10-3	TGTGCCACCAGGGGGGCCCATAGCACAGATACGCAGTATTTT	CATRGAHSTDTQYF
TRBJ2-3	TRBD2	.	TRBV2	TGTGCCAGCAGTGAAGAGGCGCGGGGGGGGCGGAGTACGCAGTATTTT	CASSEEARGGRSTQYF
TRBJ1-3	TRBD1	.	TRBV13	TGTGCCAGCAGCCGGCGGGACAGGTACTCTGGAAACACCATATATTTT	CASSRRDRYSGNTIYF
TRBJ1-1	.	.	TRBV4-1	TGCGCCAGCAGCCAAGACGTCGGGAACACTGAAGCTTTCTTT	CASSQDVGNTEAFF
TRBJ1-2	.	.	TRBV11-2	TGTGCCAGCAGCCCCGACAGGCTCTATGGCTACACCTTC	CASSPDRLYGYTF
TRBJ2-7	TRBD1	.	TRBV2	TGTGCCAGCAACCGAGACAGGGTCGCGCCCCAATCGGAGCAGTACTTC	CASNRDRVAPQSEQYF
TRBJ2-4	TRBD1	.	TRBV11-2	TGTGCCAGCAGCTTAGCCCGAGCAGGGGGCGAGAACATTCAGTACTTC	CASSLARAGGENIQYF
TRBJ2-5	.	few	TRBV7-9	TGTGCCAGCAGCTTAGCGGGAGATGTGGAGACCCAGTACTTC	CASSLAGDVETQYF
TRBJ2-3	.	.	TRBV4-2	TGTGCCAGCAGCCAAGAACAGTTAAGCACAGATACGCAGTATTTT	CASSQEQLSTDTQYF
TRBJ2-2	TRBD2	few	TRBV5-4	TGTGCCAGCAGCACCCGGCGGGGGGGTTTAGCGGGCACCGGGGAGCTGTTTTTT	CASSTRRGGLAGTGELFF
TRBJ2-7	.	once	TRBV19	TGTGCCAGTACCCCAAGTGGCAACAGAGCCTACGAGCAGTACTTC	CASTPSGNRAYEQYF
TRBJ2-7	TRBD2	.	TRBV4-2	TGTGCCAGCAGCCAAGTGGGCGGGGGCTACGAGCAGTACTTC	CASSQVGGGYEQYF
TRBJ1-1	.	.	TRBV5-1	TGCGCCAGCACCCCTGCGGCAGAGAGGACTGAAGCTTTCTTT	CASTPAAERTEAFF
TRBJ2-5	.	.	TRBV27	TGTGCCAGCAGTAGACGGGGGCAAGAGACCCAGTACTTC	CASSRRGQETQYF
TRBJ2-3	TRBD2	.	TRBV7-2	TGTGCCAGCAGCCGAGATGAGCGGGGGACCACAGATACGCAGTATTTT	CASSRDERGTTDTQYF
TRBJ2-6	.	few	TRBV6-6	TGTGCCAGCAGCCTGAGCTCTGGGGCCAACGGCCTGACTTTC	CASSLSSGANGLTF
TRBJ2-5	.	.	TRBV11-2	TGTGCCAGCAGCTTAGACCCCCGACAGGTCACCCAGTACTTC	CASSLDPRQVTQYF
TRBJ1-1	.	few	TRBV7-2	TGTGCCAGCAGCCGACACACGAACACTGAAGCTTTCTTT	CASSRHTNTEAFF
TRBJ1-6	TRBD1	.	TRBV6-5	TGTGCCAGCATGAGGGACAGTAATTCACCCCTCCACTTT	CASMRDSNSPLHF
TRBJ2-2	TRBD2	once	TRBV4-1	TGCGCCAGCAGCCAAGAGTTAGCGGGTCCCAGCGGCGGGGAGCTGTTTTTT	CASSQELAGPSGGELFF
TRBJ2-3	TRBD1	.	TRBV7-2	TGTGCCAGCAGCTTAGGAACAGGGGTGGGCACAGATACGCAGTATTTT	CASSLGTGVGTDTQYF
TRBJ2-6	.	.	TRBV5-1	TGCGCCAGCAGCGTCTCAGGGGCGGCCGGGGCCAACGTCCTGACTTTC	CASSVSGAAGANVLTF
TRBJ2-1	.	.	TRBV7-9	TGTGCCAGCAGCTTAGCCGGGACAAATGAGCAGTTCTTC	CASSLAGTNEQFF
TRBJ2-7	TRBD2	.	TRBV30	TGTGCCTGGAGCGGGGTAACTAGCGGGTGGACCTACGAGCAGTACTTC	CAWSGVTSGWTYEQYF
TRBJ2-3	.	.	TRBV2	TGTGCCAGCAGACAGGGTTTGCGGGCCACAGATACGCAGTATTTT	CASRQGLRATDTQYF
TRBJ1-4	.	.	TRBV19	TGTGCCAGTAGTAGCCCAGGGTTCTCTAATGAAAAACTGTTTTTT	CASSSPGFSNEKLFF
TRBJ2-7	.	once	TRBV4-1	TGCGCCAGCAGCCAAGAATACAGGGCAGAGAGTACCTACGAGCAGTACTTC	CASSQEYRAESTYEQYF
TRBJ2-2	.	few	TRBV29-1	TGCAGCGTCAAAGCTGGGCGGGGTGAGGCCGGGGAGCTGTTTTTT	CSVKAGRGEAGELFF
TRBJ2-1	.	.	TRBV21-1	TGTGCCAGCAGCACGGACAGGGAGTACAATGAGCAGTTCTTC	CASSTDREYNEQFF
TRBJ2-7	.	.	TRBV7-9	TGTGCCAGCAGCTTTGGGCGGGACTACGAGCAGTACTTC	CASSFGRDYEQYF
TRBJ1-5	.	.	TRBV7-2	TGTGCCAGCAGCGCCTCCGGGGGATTCAATCAGCCCCAGCATTTT	CASSASGGFNQPQHF
TRBJ1-1	TRBD1	.	TRBV19	TGTGCCAGTACCTATCCCCCCGGCAGGGGGCCGAACACTGAAGCTTTCTTT	CASTYPPGRGPNTEAFF
TRBJ2-1	TRBD2	.	TRBV10-2	TGCGCCAGCAGACCAGGACTAGCGGCCTACAATGAGCAGTTCTTC	CASRPGLAAYNEQFF
TRBJ2-7	.	.	TRBV2	TGTGCCAGCACCGGGACTTTCCTTACCTACGAGCAGTACTTC	CASTGTFLTYEQYF
TRBJ1-4	.	.	TRBV5-1	TGCGCCAGCAGCTTGGGCGGAAGTAATGAAAAACTGTTTTTT	CASSLGGSNEKLFF
TRBJ2-7	TRBD1	.	TRBV7-6	TGTGCCAGCAGCCCCCGACAGGGACACTACGAGCAGTACTTC	CASSPRQGHYEQYF
TRBJ2-1	.	.	TRBV5-6	TGTGCCAGCAGCGGGTACAGGTTAAACTCCTACAATGAGCAGTTCTTC	CASSGYRLNSYNEQFF
TRBJ2-1	.	.	TRBV4-1	TGCGCCAGCAGCCAAGAAGGGAGGTTCAATGAGCAGTTCTTC	CASSQEGRFNEQFF
TRBJ2-7	TRBD2	.	TRBV5-8	TGTGCCAGCAGCACAGCGGGAGTCTACGAGCAGTACTTC	CASSTAGVYEQYF
TRBJ1-5	.	.	TRBV4-1	TGCGCCAGCAGCCAAGCACCTACGAGGAATCAGCCCCAGCATTTT	CASSQAPTRNQPQHF
TRBJ2-5	TRBD1	few	TRBV6-5	TGTGCCAGCAGTTACGGGAACAGGGGGCGCAGGGGGACCCAGTACTTC	CASSYGNRGRRGTQYF
TRBJ2-7	TRBD1	.	TRBV19	TGTGCCAGTAGTACACTACAGGGGGCGGACGAGCAGTACTTC	CASSTLQGADEQYF
TRBJ2-1	.	.	TRBV29-1	TGCAGCGTTGTAGCTCTGTATGAGCAGTTCTTC	CSVVALYEQFF
TRBJ2-1	.	.	TRBV7-2	TGTGCCAGCAGCGCCCGGAGAGGCTCCTACAATGAGCAGTTCTTC	CASSARRGSYNEQFF